The present T cell receptor (beta chain) was sequenced within a study of tumor and adjacent non-tumor tissue in lung cancer. V lost 0 bases, J lost 3 bases, and 11 bases lay in between. This CDR3 is built from 15 residues. The V gene's germline CDR1 is SGHTA and CDR2 FQGNSA. Study findings and constraints: TCR diversity was significantly greater in tumor than normal lung tissue.

Three rounds of nested PCR, following a modified ARM-PCR protocol, produced the TCRbeta library. TCRdb recomputed calls from the multiplex PCR reads with MiXCR, one row per CDR3 protein. The profile shows 120,000 or so distinct CDR3 sequences, 60% to 70% of them singletons. Concerning this clonotype itself: What it binds is unknown. A clone one base away is much larger, so this may be a read error.

This sample's RNA came from whole unsorted tissue. The J gene is TRBJ2-5, the V gene TRBV7-2; tentative D call: TRBD2 (6 bases). The receptor comes from a man aged 25-45 years with non-small cell lung cancer. Sequenced material: lung tumor tissue. The CDR3 sequence is CTSSLARAGKETQYF. The CDR3 coding sequence is TGTACCAGCAGCTTAGCTCGAGCGGGTAAAGAGACCCAGTACTTC.